This is a list of T cell receptor beta chains from one sample in a study of neoadjuvant anti-PD-1 for oral cavity cancer. Some clones are missing from TCRdb's copy, which holds only in-frame ones; the method was immunoSEQ multiplex PCR. The repertoire holds 35,000 to 40,000 clones, 38% seen once, with 16% in the top ten. This material consisted of tumor tissue, taken after nivolumab (anti-PD-1) treatment. The receptors here all came from a person aged 35-79 years with oral cavity squamous cell carcinoma. CDR3s include the opening cysteine and the closing phenylalanine or tryptophan. A D gene is named only where the DNA matches it firmly. Size is omitted from some rows. Given values are once, few, many or a class for expanded clones.

- TRBJ1-5 15 TRBV19 few TGTGCCAGTAATGGCCGTAGAGATGGCAATCAGCCCCAGCATTTT CASNGRRDGNQPQHF
- TRBJ1-2 14 TRBV11-2 many TGTGCCAGCAGCTTAGTCCCAGGCCACTATGGCTACACCTTC CASSLVPGHYGYTF
- TRBJ1-2 13 TRBV19 - TGTGCCAGTAGTACCCAGATGGGGTATGGCTACACCTTC CASSTQMGYGYTF
- TRBJ1-1 17 TRBV5-1 - TGCGCCAGCAGCTATTGGGGGCGCGGAGTATATCTCACTGAAGCTTTCTTT CASSYWGRGVYLTEAFF
- TRBJ2-7 12 TRBV5-6 - TGTGCCAGCAGCTTAGTGTTCTACGAGCAGTACTTC CASSLVFYEQYF
TRBD1 TRBJ1-5 17 TRBV19 - TGTGCCAGTAGTATAAGGGACAGTACACTTAGCAATCAGCCCCAGCATTTT CASSIRDSTLSNQPQHF
TRBD1 TRBJ1-2 17 TRBV5-4 few TGTGCCAGCAGCTTGGAAGGCCCCAGGGGGCTCTACCGTGGCTACACCTTC CASSLEGPRGLYRGYTF
- TRBJ2-7 14 TRBV7-6 - TGTGCCAGCAGTCAAGGTGGTCCCTTCGACGAGCAGTACTTC CASSQGGPFDEQYF
- TRBJ2-7 14 TRBV9 few TGTGCCAGCAGCGTAGGTAACGGAGCCTACGAGCAGTACTTC CASSVGNGAYEQYF
TRBD2 TRBJ2-7 18 TRBV19 - TGTGCCAGTAGTATTCGTAGCGGGGGGCTCGCCGAACTTTACGAGCAGTACTTC CASSIRSGGLAELYEQYF
- TRBJ2-1 15 TRBV13 few TGTGCCAGCAGCTCCACTTCCACGGGGGTGCTGGAGCAGTTCTTC CASSSTSTGVLEQFF
- TRBJ1-1 12 TRBV10-1 few TGCGCCAGCAGTGACTCGGAAACTGAAGCTTTCTTT CASSDSETEAFF
TRBD1 TRBJ1-2 16 TRBV6-6 - TGTGCCAGCAGTTACTCGGGACAGGGGGCGCGTCGGGGCTACACCTTC CASSYSGQGARRGYTF
- TRBJ2-1 15 TRBV5-1 few TGCGCCAGCAGCTTGGGGCTGAGGGATTACAATGAGCAGTTCTTC CASSLGLRDYNEQFF
- TRBJ1-2 15 TRBV5-4 once TGTGCCAGCAGCCGAACGGGGACGGGGGCGCTTGGCTACACCTTC CASSRTGTGALGYTF
- TRBJ1-2 13 TRBV7-9 - TGTGCCAGCAGCTTAGGGGGGAACTATGGCTACACCTTC CASSLGGNYGYTF
- TRBJ1-1 12 TRBV18 few TGTGCCAGCTCACCGAAGGGCCCTGAAGCTTTCTTT CASSPKGPEAFF
- TRBJ2-2 16 TRBV30 - TGTGCCTGGAGTGTAGGTGTGGCGGCGAACACCGGGGAGCTGTTTTTT CAWSVGVAANTGELFF
- TRBJ2-1 16 TRBV5-4 - TGTGCCAGCAGCCCCCCGGGCGGGATGGCAGCATATGAGCAGTTCTTC CASSPPGGMAAYEQFF
- TRBJ2-7 15 TRBV7-2 few TGTGCCAGCAGCTACGGACAGCTCTCCTCCTACGAGCAGTACTTC CASSYGQLSSYEQYF
TRBD2 TRBJ2-7 16 TRBV19 - TGTGCCAGTAGCGGCCTCTCTAGCGGGAGCTCCTACGAGCAGTACTTC CASSGLSSGSSYEQYF
- TRBJ2-7 15 TRBV7-3 once TGTGCCAGCAGCTTAGGGCCGGAGAGCTCCTACGAGCAGTACTTC CASSLGPESSYEQYF
- TRBJ2-7 12 TRBV30 - TGTGCCTGGAATAGCTACAGCTACGAGCAGTACTTC CAWNSYSYEQYF
TRBD2 TRBJ2-7 15 TRBV5-1 - TGCGCCAGCAGCTTGGGGACTAGCGGGAGCGGGGAGCAGTACTTC CASSLGTSGSGEQYF
TRBD1 TRBJ1-1 15 TRBV7-6 - TGTGCCAGCAGCTTAGATAACAGGGGACTCACTGAAGCTTTCTTT CASSLDNRGLTEAFF
TRBD1 TRBJ1-2 14 TRBV27 many TGTGCCAGCAGAAGGGGGGGACAGACGGGCGGCTACACCTTC CASRRGGQTGGYTF
TRBD1 TRBJ1-2 13 TRBV5-4 few TGTGCCAGCAGCTGGACAGGGGCCTATGGCTACACCTTC CASSWTGAYGYTF
- TRBJ1-2 12 TRBV5-4 many TGTGCCAGCAGCTTGGTTGTTGGTGGCTACACCTTC CASSLVVGGYTF
- TRBJ1-2 13 TRBV27 once TGTGCCAGCACCCTTCGGGGGGCCTATGGCTACACCTTC CASTLRGAYGYTF
- TRBJ2-7 15 TRBV6-6 - TGTGCCAGCAGTTACGCCGGGGAAAGTTCCTACGAGCAGTACTTC CASSYAGESSYEQYF
- TRBJ2-7 11 TRBV7-9 few TGTGCCAGCAGCTCTCTATACGAGCAGTACTTC CASSSLYEQYF
- TRBJ2-7 14 TRBV5-1 - TGCGCCAGCAGCTTGGAAGGCCGAGCCTACGAGCAGTACTTC CASSLEGRAYEQYF
- TRBJ1-2 10 TRBV6-6 few TGTGCCAGCAGTCGTGACGGCTACACCTTC CASSRDGYTF
- TRBJ2-7 15 TRBV5-1 - TGCGCCAGCAGCCAGGAGCCGGACAGGGAGGGCGAGCAGTACTTC CASSQEPDREGEQYF
TRBD2 TRBJ2-2 15 TRBV9 - TGTGCCAGCAGCGTAGGGAGCGGGAGTTCTGGGGAGCTGTTTTTT CASSVGSGSSGELFF
- TRBJ1-2 13 TRBV28 - TGTGCCAGCACCCCTGACAGTATCTATGGCTACACCTTC CASTPDSIYGYTF
TRBD1 TRBJ2-5 17 TRBV19 few TGTGCCAGTAGTAGCCCACCCCACAGGGGTGGGTTAGAGACCCAGTACTTC CASSSPPHRGGLETQYF
TRBD2 TRBJ2-7 14 TRBV6-6 few TGTGCCAGCAGTTCCTGGACTAGCGGGTACGAGCAGTACTTC CASSSWTSGYEQYF
- TRBJ2-1 16 TRBV11-2 - TGTGCCAGCAGCTGGGGGGGGCTAGCGGCTGGGAATGAGCAGTTCTTC CASSWGGLAAGNEQFF
- TRBJ1-5 13 TRBV28 few TGTGCCAGCAGTTTTGGAGGCAATCAGCCCCAGCATTTT CASSFGGNQPQHF
TRBD2 TRBJ2-7 13 TRBV7-2 few TGTGCCAGCACTCTCCAGCGGGGCTACGAGCAGTACTTC CASTLQRGYEQYF
TRBD2 TRBJ2-7 17 TRBV19 few TGTGCCAGTAGTAGACGACTAGCGGGAGAAGGGACCTACGAGCAGTACTTC CASSRRLAGEGTYEQYF
- TRBJ1-2 12 TRBV7-8 - TGTGCCAGCAGCCACCCGTCCTATGGCTACACCTTC CASSHPSYGYTF
- TRBJ1-1 15 TRBV13 few TGTGCCAGCAGCTTAGCAGGGGCTATGAACACTGAAGCTTTCTTT CASSLAGAMNTEAFF
TRBD1 TRBJ2-5 17 TRBV5-1 - TGCGCCAGCAGCCGGGACAGCGGTTTGGGTAATTACGGGACCCAGTACTTC CASSRDSGLGNYGTQYF
- TRBJ1-2 13 TRBV28 - TGTGCCAGCAGGATTGGGGCTAACTATGGCTACACCTTC CASRIGANYGYTF
- TRBJ2-5 14 TRBV7-9 - TGTGCCAGCGGGCCTGGGACTCCTCCGAAGACCCAGTACTTC CASGPGTPPKTQYF
- TRBJ1-2 13 TRBV2 - TGTGCCAGCAGAGCGACAAGGGGTCATGGCTACACCTTC CASRATRGHGYTF
TRBD1 TRBJ2-7 14 TRBV7-2 - TGTGCCAGCAGCTCGCTCGACAGGGCCTACGAGCAGTACTTC CASSSLDRAYEQYF
- TRBJ1-3 16 TRBV9 - TGTGCCAGCAGCGTAGAAGGGGGATGGGACCTAAACACCATATATTTT CASSVEGGWDLNTIYF
- TRBJ1-1 13 TRBV29-1 few TGCAGCGGAAGCCTGACGGTGAACACTGAAGCTTTCTTT CSGSLTVNTEAFF
TRBD1 TRBJ2-7 15 TRBV27 few TGTGCCAGCAGTTTTGGTAGGGGACAGATCTACGAGCAGTACTTC CASSFGRGQIYEQYF
- TRBJ1-4 14 TRBV7-9 - TGTGCCAGCAGCGAGGGACACCGTAATGAAAAACTGTTTTTT CASSEGHRNEKLFF
TRBD1 TRBJ1-4 16 TRBV5-4 - TGTGCCAGCAGCGACCGGGACAGGGGGAGAAATGAAAAACTGTTTTTT CASSDRDRGRNEKLFF
- TRBJ1-4 15 TRBV5-1 - TGCGCCAGCAGCACTTCAGGTTCATCACGCGAAAAACTGTTTTTT CASSTSGSSREKLFF
TRBD2 TRBJ2-6 15 TRBV29-1 medium-sized TGCAGCGTTCAGCGGGGACCCTCTGGGGCCAACGTCCTGACTTTC CSVQRGPSGANVLTF
TRBD1 TRBJ2-6 17 TRBV5-4 few TGTGCCAGCAGCTTCGACAGGGTCGGATCTGGGGCCAACGTCCTGACTTTC CASSFDRVGSGANVLTF
- TRBJ2-7 9 TRBV7-6 few TGTGCCAGCAGCTACGAGCAGTACTTC CASSYEQYF
- TRBJ2-6 15 TRBV5-4 - TGTGCCAGCAGCTTGGGACAGGCTGGGGCCAACGTCCTGACTTTC CASSLGQAGANVLTF